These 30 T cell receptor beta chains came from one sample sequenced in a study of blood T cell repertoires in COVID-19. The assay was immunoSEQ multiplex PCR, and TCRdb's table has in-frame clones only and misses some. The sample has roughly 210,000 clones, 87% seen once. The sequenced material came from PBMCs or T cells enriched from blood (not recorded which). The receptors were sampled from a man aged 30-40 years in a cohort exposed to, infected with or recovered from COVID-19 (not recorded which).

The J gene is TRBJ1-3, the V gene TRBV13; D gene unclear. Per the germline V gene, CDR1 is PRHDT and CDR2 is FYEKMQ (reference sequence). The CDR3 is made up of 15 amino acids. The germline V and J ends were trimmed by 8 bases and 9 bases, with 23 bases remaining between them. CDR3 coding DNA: TGTGCCAGCCTCAGTTCCGAGGCCTTGGGAGGCACCATATATTTT. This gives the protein CASLSSEALGGTIYF.

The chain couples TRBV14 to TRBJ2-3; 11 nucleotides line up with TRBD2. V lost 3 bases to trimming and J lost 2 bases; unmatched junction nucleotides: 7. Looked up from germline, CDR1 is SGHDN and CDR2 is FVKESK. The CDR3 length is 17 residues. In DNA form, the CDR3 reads TGTGCCAGCAGCCACGCTAGCGGGGGGTTCTACACAGATACGCAGTATTTT. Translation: CASSHASGGFYTDTQYF.

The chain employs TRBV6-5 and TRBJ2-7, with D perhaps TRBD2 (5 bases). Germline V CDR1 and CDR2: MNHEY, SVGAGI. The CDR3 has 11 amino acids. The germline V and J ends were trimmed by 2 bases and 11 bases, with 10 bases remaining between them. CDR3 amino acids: CASSYGELEYF. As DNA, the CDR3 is TGTGCCAGCAGTTACGGGGAGTTGGAGTACTTC.

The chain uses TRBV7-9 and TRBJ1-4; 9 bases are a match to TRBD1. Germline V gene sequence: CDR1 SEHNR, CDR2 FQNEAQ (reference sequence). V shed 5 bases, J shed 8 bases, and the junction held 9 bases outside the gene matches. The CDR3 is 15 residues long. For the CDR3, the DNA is TGTGCCAGCAGCATCACCGGGACAGGGAAAGAAAAACTGTTTTTT. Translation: CASSITGTGKEKLFF.

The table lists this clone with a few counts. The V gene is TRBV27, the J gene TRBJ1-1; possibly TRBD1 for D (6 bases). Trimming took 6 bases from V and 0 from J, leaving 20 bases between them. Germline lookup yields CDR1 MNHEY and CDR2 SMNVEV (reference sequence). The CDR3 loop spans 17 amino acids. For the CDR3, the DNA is TGTGCCAGCAGCCCCGTGTACAGGGTACAGGTGAACACTGAAGCTTTCTTT. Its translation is CASSPVYRVQVNTEAFF.

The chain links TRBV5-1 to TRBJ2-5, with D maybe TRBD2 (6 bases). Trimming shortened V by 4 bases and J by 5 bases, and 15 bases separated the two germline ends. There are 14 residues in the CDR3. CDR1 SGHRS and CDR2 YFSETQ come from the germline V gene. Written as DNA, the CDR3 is TGCGCCAGCAGCCGGGGGTCGGGAGCTGAGACCCAGTACTTC. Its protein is CASSRGSGAETQYF.

CDR3 bases: TGTGCTAGTGCCGTACAGGGCGCTGAAGCTTTCTTT. Translating gives CASAVQGAEAFF. This rearrangement joins TRBV12-5 to TRBJ1-1; perhaps TRBD1 as D (6 bases). The CDR3 runs 12 residues. CDR1 and CDR2 (germline): LGHNT, FRNRAP. V gave up 7 bases and J gave up 6 bases, with 12 bases separating them.

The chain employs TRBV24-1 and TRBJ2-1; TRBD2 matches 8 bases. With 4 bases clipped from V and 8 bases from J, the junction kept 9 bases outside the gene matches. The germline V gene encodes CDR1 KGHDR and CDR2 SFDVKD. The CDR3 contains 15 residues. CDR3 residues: CATSEPGTSLYEQFF. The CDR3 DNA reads TGTGCCACCAGTGAGCCCGGGACTAGTTTGTATGAGCAGTTCTTC.

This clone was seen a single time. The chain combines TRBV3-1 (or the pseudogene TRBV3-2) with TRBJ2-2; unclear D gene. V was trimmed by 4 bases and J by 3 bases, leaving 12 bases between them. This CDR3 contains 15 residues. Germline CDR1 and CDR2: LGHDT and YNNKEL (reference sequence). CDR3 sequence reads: CASSPGLVYTGELFF. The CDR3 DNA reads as TGTGCCAGCAGCCCCGGTCTAGTCTACACCGGGGAGCTGTTTTTT.

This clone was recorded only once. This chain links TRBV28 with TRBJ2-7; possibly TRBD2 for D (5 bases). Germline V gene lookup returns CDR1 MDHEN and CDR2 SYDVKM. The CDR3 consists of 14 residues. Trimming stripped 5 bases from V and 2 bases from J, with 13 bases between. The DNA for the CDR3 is TGTGCCAGCAGTCCCCGACGGGAAACCTACGAGCAGTACTTC. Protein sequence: CASSPRRETYEQYF.

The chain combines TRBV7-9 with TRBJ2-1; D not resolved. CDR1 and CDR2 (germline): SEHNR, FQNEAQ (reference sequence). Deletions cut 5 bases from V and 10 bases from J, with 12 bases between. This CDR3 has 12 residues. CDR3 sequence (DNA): TGTGCCAGCAGCCCAATAGTGATCGAGCAGTTCTTC. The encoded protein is CASSPIVIEQFF.

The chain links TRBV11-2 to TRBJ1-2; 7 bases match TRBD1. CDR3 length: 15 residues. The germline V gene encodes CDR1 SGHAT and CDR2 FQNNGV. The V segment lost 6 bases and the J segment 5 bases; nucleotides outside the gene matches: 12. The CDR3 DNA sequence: TGTGCCAGCAGTTTTCGGAGGACAGGCGGATATGGCTACACCTTC. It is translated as CASSFRRTGGYGYTF.

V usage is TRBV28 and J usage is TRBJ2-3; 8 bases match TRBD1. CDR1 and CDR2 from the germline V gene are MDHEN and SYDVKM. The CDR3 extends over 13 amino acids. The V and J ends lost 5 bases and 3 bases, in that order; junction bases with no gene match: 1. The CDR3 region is CASSGQGTDTQYF. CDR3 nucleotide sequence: TGTGCCAGCAGTGGACAGGGTACAGATACGCAGTATTTT.

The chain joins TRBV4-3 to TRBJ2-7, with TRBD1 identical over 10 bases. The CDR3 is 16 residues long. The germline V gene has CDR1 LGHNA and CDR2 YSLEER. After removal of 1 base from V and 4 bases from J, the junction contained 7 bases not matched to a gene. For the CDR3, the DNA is TGCGCCAGCAGCCAAGCGGACAGGGGGGCAAGATACGAGCAGTACTTC. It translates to CASSQADRGARYEQYF.

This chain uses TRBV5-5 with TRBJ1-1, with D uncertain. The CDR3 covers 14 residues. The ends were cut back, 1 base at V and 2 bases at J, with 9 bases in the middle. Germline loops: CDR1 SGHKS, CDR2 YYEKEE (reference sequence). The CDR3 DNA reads TGTGCCAGCAGCTTGAATGGGCTAAACACTGAAGCTTTCTTT. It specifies CASSLNGLNTEAFF. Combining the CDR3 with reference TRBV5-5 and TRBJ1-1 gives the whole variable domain DAGVTQSPTHLIKTRGQQVTLRCSPISGHKSVSWYQQVLGQGPQFIFQYYEKEERGRGNFPDRFSARQFPNYSSELNVNALLLGDSALYLCASSLNGLNTEAFFGQGTRLTVV.

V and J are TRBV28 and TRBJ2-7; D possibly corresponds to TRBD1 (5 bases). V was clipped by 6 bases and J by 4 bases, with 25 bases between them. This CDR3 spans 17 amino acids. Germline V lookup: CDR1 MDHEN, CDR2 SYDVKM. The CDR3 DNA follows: TGTGCCAGCAGGACCTATCTCCGGACACTGACATCATACGAGCAGTACTTC. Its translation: CASRTYLRTLTSYEQYF.

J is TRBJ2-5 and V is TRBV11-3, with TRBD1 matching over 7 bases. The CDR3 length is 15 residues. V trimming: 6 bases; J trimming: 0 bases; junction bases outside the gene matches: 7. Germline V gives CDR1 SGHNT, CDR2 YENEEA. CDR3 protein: CASSETGSYQETQYF. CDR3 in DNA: TGTGCCAGCAGTGAGACAGGGAGTTACCAAGAGACCCAGTACTTC.

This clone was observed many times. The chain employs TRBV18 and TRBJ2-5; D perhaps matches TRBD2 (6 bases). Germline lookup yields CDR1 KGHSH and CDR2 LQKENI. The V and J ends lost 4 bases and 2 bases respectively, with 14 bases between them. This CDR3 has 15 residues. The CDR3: CASSREAGRQETQYF. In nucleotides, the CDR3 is TGTGCCAGCTCACGGGAGGCAGGGCGGCAAGAGACCCAGTACTTC.

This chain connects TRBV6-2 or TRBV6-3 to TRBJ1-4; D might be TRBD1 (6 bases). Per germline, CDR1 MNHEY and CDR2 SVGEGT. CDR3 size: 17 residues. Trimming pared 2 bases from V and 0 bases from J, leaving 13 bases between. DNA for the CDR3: TGTGCCAGCAGTTACCCGCCGGACAGATCAACTAATGAAAAACTGTTTTTT. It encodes CASSYPPDRSTNEKLFF.

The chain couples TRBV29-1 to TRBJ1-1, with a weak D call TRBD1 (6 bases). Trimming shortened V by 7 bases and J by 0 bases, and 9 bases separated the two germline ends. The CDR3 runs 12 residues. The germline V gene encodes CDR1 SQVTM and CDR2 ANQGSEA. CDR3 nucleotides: TGCAGCGCTAACAGGGTGAACACTGAAGCTTTCTTT. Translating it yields CSANRVNTEAFF.

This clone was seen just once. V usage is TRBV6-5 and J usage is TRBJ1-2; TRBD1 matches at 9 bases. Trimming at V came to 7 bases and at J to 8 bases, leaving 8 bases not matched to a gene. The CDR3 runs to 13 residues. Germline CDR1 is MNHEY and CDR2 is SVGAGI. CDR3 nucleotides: TGTGCCAGCAACCTGGGACAGGGTGAGGGCTACACCTTC. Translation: CASNLGQGEGYTF.

CDR3 in amino acids: CASSDYLTGDNYGYTF. The CDR3, as DNA: TGTGCCAGCAGCGACTACTTAACAGGGGATAACTATGGCTACACCTTC. The chain carries TRBV28 and TRBJ1-2, with 7 bases lining up with TRBD1. Per germline, CDR1 MDHEN and CDR2 SYDVKM. The CDR3 is 16 residues long. V was clipped by 6 bases and J by 1 base; unmatched bases: 11.

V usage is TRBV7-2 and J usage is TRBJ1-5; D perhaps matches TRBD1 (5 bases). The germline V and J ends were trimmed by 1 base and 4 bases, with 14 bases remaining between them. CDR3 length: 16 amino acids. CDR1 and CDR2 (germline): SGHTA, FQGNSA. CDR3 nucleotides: TGTGCCAGCAGCTTAGGGCAGACAGCAAGGAATCAGCCCCAGCATTTT. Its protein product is CASSLGQTARNQPQHF. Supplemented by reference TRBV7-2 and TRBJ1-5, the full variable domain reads GAGVSQSPSNKVTEKGKDVELRCDPISGHTALYWYRQSLGQGLEFLIYFQGNSAPDKSGLPSDRFSAERTGGSVSTLTIQRTQQEDSAVYLCASSLGQTARNQPQHFGDGTRLSIL.

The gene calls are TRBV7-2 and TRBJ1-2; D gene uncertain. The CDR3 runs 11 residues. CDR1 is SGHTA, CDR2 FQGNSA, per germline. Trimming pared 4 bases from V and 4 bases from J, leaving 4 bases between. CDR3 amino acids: CASSSLYGYTF. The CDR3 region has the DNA TGTGCCAGCAGCTCCCTCTATGGCTACACCTTC.

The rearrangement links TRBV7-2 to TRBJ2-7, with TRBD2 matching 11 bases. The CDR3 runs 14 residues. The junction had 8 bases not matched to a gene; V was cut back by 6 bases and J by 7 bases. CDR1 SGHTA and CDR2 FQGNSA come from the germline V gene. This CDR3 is CASRLGSGRGEQYF. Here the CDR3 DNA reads TGTGCCAGCAGGCTGGGTAGCGGGAGGGGGGAGCAGTACTTC. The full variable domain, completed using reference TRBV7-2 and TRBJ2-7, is GAGVSQSPSNKVTEKGKDVELRCDPISGHTALYWYRQSLGQGLEFLIYFQGNSAPDKSGLPSDRFSAERTGGSVSTLTIQRTQQEDSAVYLCASRLGSGRGEQYFGPGTRLTVT.

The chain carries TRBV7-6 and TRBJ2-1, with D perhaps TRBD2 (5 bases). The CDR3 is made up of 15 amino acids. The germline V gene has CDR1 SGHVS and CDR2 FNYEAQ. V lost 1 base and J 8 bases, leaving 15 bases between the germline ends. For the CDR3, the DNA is TGTGCCAGCAGCTTAGAGGCGACTACTCGCGATGAGCAGTTCTTC. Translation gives CASSLEATTRDEQFF.

As DNA, the CDR3 is TGCGCCAGCAGCCAAGAGGCCCCCTTGGAGGCTGGGGCCAACGTCCTGACTTTC. Translation gives CASSQEAPLEAGANVLTF. The rearrangement uses TRBV4-1 and TRBJ2-6, with D possibly matching TRBD2 (5 bases). The CDR3 loop spans 18 amino acids. Germline values: CDR1 MGHRA, CDR2 YSYEKL. Trimming stripped 0 bases from V and 2 bases from J, with 14 bases between.

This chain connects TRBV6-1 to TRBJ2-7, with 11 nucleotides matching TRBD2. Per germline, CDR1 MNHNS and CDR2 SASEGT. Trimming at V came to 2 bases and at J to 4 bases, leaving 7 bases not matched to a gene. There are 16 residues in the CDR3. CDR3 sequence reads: CASSEIPRTSGYEQYF. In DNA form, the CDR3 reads TGTGCCAGCAGTGAAATTCCAAGGACTAGCGGGTACGAGCAGTACTTC.

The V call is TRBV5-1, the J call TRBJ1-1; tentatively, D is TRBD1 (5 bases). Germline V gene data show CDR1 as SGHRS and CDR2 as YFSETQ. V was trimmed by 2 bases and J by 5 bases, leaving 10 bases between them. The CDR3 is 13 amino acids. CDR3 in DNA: TGCGCCAGCAGCTTCTTTGGGGGGACTGAAGCTTTCTTT. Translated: CASSFFGGTEAFF.

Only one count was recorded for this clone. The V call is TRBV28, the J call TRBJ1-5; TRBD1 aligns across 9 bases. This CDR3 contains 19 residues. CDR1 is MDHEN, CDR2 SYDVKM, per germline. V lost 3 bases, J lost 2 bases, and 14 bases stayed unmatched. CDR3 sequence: CASSFLYGDRVDRNQPQHF. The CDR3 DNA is TGTGCCAGCAGTTTCCTTTATGGGGACAGGGTGGATCGCAATCAGCCCCAGCATTTT.